This T cell receptor beta chain derives from a study of metastatic and nonmetastatic thyroid tumors (dated by TCRdb to 2018 to 2020). Turning to the overall study: Repertoires were compared across peripheral blood and tumor or nodule tissue samples from malignant and benign thyroid patients.

The count of this clone is one. This clone's antigen is unknown. One end of the junction is discordant with germline, which a read error may explain. Libraries came from PCR. TCRdb lists the instrument as Illumina HiSeq 4000. The TCR beta-chain CDR3 region of each patient was profiled by high-throughput sequencing. Per the authors' processing: A classifier to discriminate distant-metastatic papillary thyroid cancer patients was built from CDR3 differences across clinicopathological groups. The Shannon index was used to measure repertoire diversity, and the Morisita-Horn index was used to measure how similar tumor and blood repertoires were. TCRdb trimmed public reads at Q25 via fastp, called clones via MiXCR and kept in-frame beta chains. V and J calls and clone size were set by TCRdb, not the authors. The sample includes around 30,000 clones, with under 14% observed a single time. The ten biggest clones cover more than 15% of the sample.

The full study reports these points: In both blood and tumor samples, malignant tumors were reported to have significantly higher TCR beta diversity than benign nodules.

None of the patients had been given any treatment before thyroid surgery. Using T-cell receptor beta sequencing, the researchers looked back retrospectively at clinical samples from patients, gathered between about 2012 and 2019. CDR1 SGHDT and CDR2 YYEEEE were looked up in the germline V gene. The CDR3 spans 16 residues, from the cysteine through the phenylalanine. Solely the CDR3 DNA is kept, with 48 bases framed from the first base. The receptor's source is a female donor with papillary thyroid cancer or a benign thyroid nodule (not recorded which). Some clones in this sample may be carry-over from other donors' samples. The sequencing input was blood. Recombination connected TRBV5-6 to TRBJ2-4; TRBD2 could be the D gene, as 5 bases match. CDR3 protein: CANSLEEAGAKNIQYF. The DNA sequence is as follows: TGTGCCAACAGCTTGGAGGAGGCTGGAGCCAAAAACATTCAGTACTTC.